Listed below are T cell receptor beta chains from one sample, sequenced in a study of shared clonotypes between healthy human individuals. The data were produced by immunoSEQ multiplex PCR, yet TCRdb's version contains in-frame clones alone and is incomplete. The table lists millions of clones, 85% to 95% of them singletons. Sequenced sample: naive CD4+ T cells sorted from blood. All receptors derive from a man aged 18 to 29 in good health. Each CDR3 is given with its conserved first and last residue. Fields, in order: V gene, CDR3 protein.

>TRBV7-9
CASSPKTSGSSYEQYF
>TRBV2
CASSNQGMTNEKLFF
>TRBV4-2
CASSQAVGLENSPLHF
>TRBV4-1
CASRRAQTSRETQYF
>TRBV6-6
CASTEGGLGADTQYF
>TRBV18
CASSPDRALNEKLFF
>TRBV4-1
CASSQDSASQYTDTQYF
>TRBV6-6
CASSLTGQRGINEQYF
>TRBV11-2
CASSLFKVTGNTIYF
>TRBV7-9
CASSLGADTRMNTGELFF
>TRBV18
CASSPRRGSGNTIYF
>TRBV5-1
CASSSPGANEQYF
>TRBV28
CASSPQDRGYSSYNSPLHF
>TRBV7-3
CASSSGTPNTGELFF
>TRBV18
CASSRDRGNTEAFF
>TRBV5-1
CASSLETDTEAFF
>TRBV19
CASRDRGLTDTQYF
>TRBV5-1
CASSLESSSYNEQFF
>TRBV2
CASNRGGTGLNEQFF
>TRBV5-1
CASSWTETGQGYTF
>TRBV6-5
CASSYQAAGNTIYF
>TRBV19
CASSILGQGFNQPQHF
>TRBV15
CATSNFATGGKLFF
>TRBV10-1
CASSESRRGARGEAFF
>TRBV4-2
CASSQPQGEGGYTF
>TRBV28
CASSLAGPTYPQYF
>TRBV6-1
CASSESRLTGYTTRQFF
>TRBV4-1
CASSQELAGTNEKLFF
>TRBV6-1
CASSEVLNGYTF
>TRBV5-8
CASSLSWGYEQYF
>TRBV29-1
CSVEPPGGTYGYTF
>TRBV7-2
CASSLAGGGNEQFF
>TRBV6-1
CASSVKSRDSGNTIYF
>TRBV29-1
CSVLAGAGEKLFF
>TRBV7-6
CASSFPGDTDTQYF